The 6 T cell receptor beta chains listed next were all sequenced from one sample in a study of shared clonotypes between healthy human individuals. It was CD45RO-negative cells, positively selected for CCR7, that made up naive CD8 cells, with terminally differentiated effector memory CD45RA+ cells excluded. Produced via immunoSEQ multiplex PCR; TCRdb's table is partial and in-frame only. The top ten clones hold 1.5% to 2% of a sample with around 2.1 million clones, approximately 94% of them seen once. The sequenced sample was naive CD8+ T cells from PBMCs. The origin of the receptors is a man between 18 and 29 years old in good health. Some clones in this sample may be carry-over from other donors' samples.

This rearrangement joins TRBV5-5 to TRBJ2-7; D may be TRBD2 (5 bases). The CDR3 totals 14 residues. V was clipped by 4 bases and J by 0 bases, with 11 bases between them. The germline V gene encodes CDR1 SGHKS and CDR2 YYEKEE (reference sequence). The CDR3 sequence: CASSLEDFSYEQYF. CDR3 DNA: TGTGCCAGCAGCCTAGAGGACTTCTCCTACGAGCAGTACTTC.

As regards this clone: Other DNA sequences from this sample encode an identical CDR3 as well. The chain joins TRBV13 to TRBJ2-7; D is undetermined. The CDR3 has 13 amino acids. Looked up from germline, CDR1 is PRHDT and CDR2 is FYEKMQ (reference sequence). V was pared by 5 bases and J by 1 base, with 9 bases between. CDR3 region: CASSPDSSYEQYF. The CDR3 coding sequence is TGTGCCAGCAGCCCTGACTCGTCCTACGAGCAGTACTTC.

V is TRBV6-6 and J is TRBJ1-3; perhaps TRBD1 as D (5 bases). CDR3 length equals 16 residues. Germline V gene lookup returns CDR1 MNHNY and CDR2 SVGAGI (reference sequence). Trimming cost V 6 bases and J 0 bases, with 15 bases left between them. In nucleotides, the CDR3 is TGTGCCAGCAGCACCACGGGGGGGGACTCTGGAAACACCATATATTTT. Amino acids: CASSTTGGDSGNTIYF.

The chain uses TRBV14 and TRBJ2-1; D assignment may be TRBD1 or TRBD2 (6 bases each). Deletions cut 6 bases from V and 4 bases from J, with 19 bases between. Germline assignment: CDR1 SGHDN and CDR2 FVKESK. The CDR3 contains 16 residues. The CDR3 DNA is TGTGCCAGCAGACAGGGTGTCGGGAGTGTTTACAATGAGCAGTTCTTC. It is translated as CASRQGVGSVYNEQFF.

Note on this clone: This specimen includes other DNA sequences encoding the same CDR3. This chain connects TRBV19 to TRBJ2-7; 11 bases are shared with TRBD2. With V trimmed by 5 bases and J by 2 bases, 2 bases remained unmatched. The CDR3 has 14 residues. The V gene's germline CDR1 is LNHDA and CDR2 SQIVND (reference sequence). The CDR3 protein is CASSPLAGAYEQYF. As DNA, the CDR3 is TGTGCCAGTAGTCCACTAGCGGGGGCCTACGAGCAGTACTTC.

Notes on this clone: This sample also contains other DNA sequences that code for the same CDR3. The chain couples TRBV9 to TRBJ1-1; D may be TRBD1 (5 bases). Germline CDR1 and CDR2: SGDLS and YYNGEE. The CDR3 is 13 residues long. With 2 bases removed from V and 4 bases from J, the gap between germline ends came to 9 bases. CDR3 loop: CASSVGGSTEAFF. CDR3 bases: TGTGCCAGCAGCGTGGGGGGTAGCACTGAAGCTTTCTTT.